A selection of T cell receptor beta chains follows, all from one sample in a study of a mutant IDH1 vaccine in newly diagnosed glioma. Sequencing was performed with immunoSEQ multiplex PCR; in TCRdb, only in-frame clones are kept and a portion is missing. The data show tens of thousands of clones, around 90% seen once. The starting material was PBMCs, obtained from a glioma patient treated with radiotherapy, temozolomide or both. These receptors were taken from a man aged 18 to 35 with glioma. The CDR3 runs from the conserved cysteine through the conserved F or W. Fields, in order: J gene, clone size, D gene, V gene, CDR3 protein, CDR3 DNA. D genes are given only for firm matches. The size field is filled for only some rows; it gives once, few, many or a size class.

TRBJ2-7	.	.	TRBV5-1	CASSPGRFREQYF	TGCGCCAGCAGCCCGGGACGTTTTAGGGAGCAGTACTTC
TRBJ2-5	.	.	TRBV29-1	CSAWDHRTETQYF	TGCAGCGCCTGGGACCATAGGACCGAGACCCAGTACTTC
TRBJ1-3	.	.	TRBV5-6	CASSLAGRPSGNTIYF	TGTGCCAGCAGCTTGGCCGGCAGGCCCTCTGGAAACACCATATATTTT
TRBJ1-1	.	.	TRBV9	CASSPLGGNTEAFF	TGTGCCAGCAGTCCCTTGGGCGGGAACACTGAAGCTTTCTTT
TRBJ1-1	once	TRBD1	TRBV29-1	CSVPGQGMNTEAFF	TGCAGCGTCCCGGGACAGGGAATGAACACTGAAGCTTTCTTT
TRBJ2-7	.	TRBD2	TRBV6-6	CASSYAGDGEYF	TGTGCCAGCAGTTACGCGGGAGATGGGGAGTACTTC
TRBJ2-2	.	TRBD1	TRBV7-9	CASTAGGTGELFF	TGTGCCAGCACCGCAGGGGGCACCGGGGAGCTGTTTTTT
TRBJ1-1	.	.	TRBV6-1	CASTHYTGKTEAFF	TGTGCCAGCACGCACTATACGGGAAAAACTGAAGCTTTCTTT
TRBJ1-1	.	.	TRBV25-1	CASSGAENTEAFF	TGTGCCAGCAGTGGGGCAGAGAACACTGAAGCTTTCTTT
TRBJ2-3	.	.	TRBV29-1	CSVRPAGTDTQYF	TGCAGCGTTAGACCGGCGGGCACAGATACGCAGTATTTT
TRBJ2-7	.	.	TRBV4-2	CASSQEWGRGRDQISYEQYF	TGTGCCAGCAGCCAAGAGTGGGGAAGGGGCCGGGACCAGATTTCCTACGAGCAGTACTTC
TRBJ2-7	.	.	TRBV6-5	CASSPPGSYEQYF	TGTGCCAGCAGCCCCCCGGGGAGCTACGAGCAGTACTTC
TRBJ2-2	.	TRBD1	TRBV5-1	CASSFGDRETGELFF	TGCGCCAGCAGCTTTGGGGACAGGGAAACCGGGGAGCTGTTTTTT
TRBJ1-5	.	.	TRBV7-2	CASSLKTSGVGSQPQHF	TGTGCCAGCAGCTTGAAGACGTCCGGGGTCGGAAGTCAGCCCCAGCATTTT
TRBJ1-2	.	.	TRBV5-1	CASSLLTADYGYTF	TGCGCCAGCAGCTTGCTTACGGCCGACTATGGCTACACCTTC
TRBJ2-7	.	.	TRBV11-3	CASSSMGDEQYF	TGTGCCAGCAGCTCCATGGGGGACGAGCAGTACTTC
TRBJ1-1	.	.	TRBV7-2	CASSFPAGRDPETFF	TGTGCCAGCAGCTTCCCGGCGGGTCGCGATCCCGAAACTTTCTTT
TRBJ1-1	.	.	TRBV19	CASSMSLSVGGEAFF	TGTGCCAGTAGTATGTCTCTGTCGGTTGGAGGTGAAGCTTTCTTT
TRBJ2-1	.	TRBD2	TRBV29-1	CSAGLAGLYNEQFF	TGCAGCGCTGGACTAGCGGGGCTCTACAATGAGCAGTTCTTC
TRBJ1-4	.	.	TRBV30	CAWNRDSGSEKLFF	TGTGCCTGGAACAGGGATTCGGGGTCAGAAAAACTGTTTTTT
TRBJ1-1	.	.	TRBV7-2	CASRRDLNTEAFF	TGTGCCAGCAGACGGGACTTGAACACTGAAGCTTTCTTT
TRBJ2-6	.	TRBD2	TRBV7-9	CASSLGAGAGANVLTF	TGTGCCAGCAGCTTAGGAGCGGGGGCTGGGGCCAACGTCCTGACTTTC
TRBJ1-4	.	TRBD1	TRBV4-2	CASSPREGQGARKLFF	TGTGCCAGCAGCCCCAGGGAGGGACAGGGGGCGAGAAAACTGTTTTTT
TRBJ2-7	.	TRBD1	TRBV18	CASSPPRGSKSYEQYF	TGTGCCAGCTCACCGCCCAGGGGGTCTAAATCCTACGAGCAGTACTTC
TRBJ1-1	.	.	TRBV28	CASSTQMNTEAFF	TGTGCCAGCAGTACCCAGATGAACACTGAAGCTTTCTTT
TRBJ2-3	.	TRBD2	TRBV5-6	CASSLLAGSGTDTQYF	TGTGCCAGCAGCTTACTAGCGGGATCTGGAACAGATACGCAGTATTTT
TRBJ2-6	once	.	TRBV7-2	CASSLTLAPGANVLTF	TGTGCCAGCAGCTTAACCTTAGCTCCTGGGGCCAACGTCCTGACTTTC
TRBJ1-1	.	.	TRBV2	CASRLSMANTEAFF	TGTGCCAGCAGGCTTTCGATGGCAAACACTGAAGCTTTCTTT
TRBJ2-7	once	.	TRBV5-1	CASSSTGFSYEQYF	TGCGCCAGCAGCTCCACAGGGTTCTCCTACGAGCAGTACTTC
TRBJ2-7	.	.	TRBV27	CASSPGKGPYEQYF	TGTGCCAGCAGTCCGGGGAAGGGCCCCTACGAGCAGTACTTC
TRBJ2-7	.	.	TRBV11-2	CASSTGTANEQYF	TGTGCCAGCAGCACTGGGACGGCAAACGAGCAGTACTTC
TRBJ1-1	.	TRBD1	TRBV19	CASSPRGDRGQGEAFF	TGTGCCAGTAGTCCAAGGGGGGACAGGGGCCAGGGGGAAGCTTTCTTT
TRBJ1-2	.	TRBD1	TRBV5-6	CASSRQGALYGYTF	TGTGCCAGCAGCCGGCAGGGGGCTCTCTATGGCTACACCTTC
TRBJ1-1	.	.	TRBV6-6	CASRPGADEAFF	TGTGCCAGCAGGCCAGGGGCGGATGAAGCTTTCTTT
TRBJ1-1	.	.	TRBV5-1	CASSFFGGGNTEAFF	TGCGCCAGCAGCTTCTTCGGGGGTGGGAACACTGAAGCTTTCTTT
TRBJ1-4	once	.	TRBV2	CASSTGTTGEKLFF	TGTGCCAGCAGTACCGGGACCACGGGTGAAAAACTGTTTTTT
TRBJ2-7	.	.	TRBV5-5	CASSLTIHEQYF	TGTGCCAGCAGCTTGACAATTCACGAGCAGTACTTC
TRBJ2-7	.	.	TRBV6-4	CASSDCRLAPEYEQYF	TGTGCCAGCAGTGACTGTCGATTAGCGCCCGAGTACGAGCAGTACTTC
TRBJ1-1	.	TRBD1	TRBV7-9	CASSFATGDANTEAFF	TGTGCCAGCAGCTTCGCGACAGGGGACGCGAACACTGAAGCTTTCTTT
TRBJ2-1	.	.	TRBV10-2	CASRPTGDEQFF	TGCGCCAGCAGGCCCACTGGGGATGAGCAGTTCTTC
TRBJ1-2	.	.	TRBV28	CASSSAVRGYTF	TGTGCCAGCAGTTCTGCCGTCCGTGGCTACACCTTC
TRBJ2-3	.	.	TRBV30	CAWSWGGSTDTQYF	TGTGCCTGGAGTTGGGGGGGCAGCACAGATACGCAGTATTTT
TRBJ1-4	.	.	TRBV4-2	CASSQDRGWTNEKLFF	TGTGCCAGCAGCCAAGATCGGGGGTGGACTAATGAAAAACTGTTTTTT
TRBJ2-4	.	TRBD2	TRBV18	CASSPRQSGRALNIQYF	TGTGCCAGCTCACCACGTCAGAGCGGGAGGGCCTTAAACATTCAGTACTTC
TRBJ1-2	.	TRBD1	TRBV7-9	CASSRGGQEFYGYTF	TGTGCCAGCAGCCGCGGGGGACAGGAATTTTATGGCTACACCTTC
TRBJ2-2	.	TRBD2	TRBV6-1	CASSGLAGGGNTGELFF	TGTGCCAGCAGTGGACTAGCGGGAGGGGGGAACACCGGGGAGCTGTTTTTT
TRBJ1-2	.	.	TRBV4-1	CASSHQGGYTF	TGCGCCAGCAGCCACCAAGGGGGCTACACCTTC
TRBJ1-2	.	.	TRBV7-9	CASSSEGGRVVGYTF	TGTGCCAGCAGCTCAGAGGGGGGGAGGGTTGTTGGCTACACCTTC
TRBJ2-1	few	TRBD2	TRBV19	CASGDTSGINEQFF	TGTGCCAGTGGGGATACTAGCGGAATCAATGAGCAGTTCTTC
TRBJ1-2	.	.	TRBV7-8	CASSFGREDYGYTF	TGTGCCAGCAGCTTCGGCAGGGAGGACTATGGCTACACCTTC
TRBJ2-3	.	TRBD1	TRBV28	CASTPRTGHTDTQYF	TGTGCCAGCACACCTAGGACAGGGCACACAGATACGCAGTATTTT